These 7 T cell receptor beta chains originate from one sample sequenced in a study of blood T cells in healthy people across ages. It was with a sample-barcoded 5' primer and a J-beta primer mix that a second PCR of roughly 7 to 12 cycles was run. TCRdb itself ran the 5' RACE reads through MiXCR, one entry per CDR3 protein. Among approximately 600,000 distinct CDR3 sequences listed, roughly 50% were seen once. Sequenced input: blood. The source of these receptors is a man aged 55 to 70 in good health.

This clonotype was picked up a small number of times. This rearrangement joins TRBV6-1 to TRBJ1-2, with 7 bases aligning to TRBD1. Germline V CDR1 and CDR2: MNHNS, SASEGT. The length of the CDR3 is 13 residues. With V trimmed by 5 bases and J by 6 bases, 6 bases remained unmatched. This CDR3 reads CASSSLTGNGYTF. The CDR3 DNA reads as TGTGCCAGCAGTTCACTGACAGGGAATGGCTACACCTTC.

This chain uses TRBV5-1 with TRBJ2-1; D might be TRBD2 (6 bases). The V end lost 1 base, the J end lost 4 bases, and 12 bases lay between the germline ends. This CDR3 comprises 15 residues. CDR1 is SGHRS, CDR2 YFSETQ, per germline. The chain's CDR3 is CASSLSGPGYNEQFF. The CDR3 DNA reads TGCGCCAGCAGCTTGAGCGGGCCGGGGTACAATGAGCAGTTCTTC.

This rearrangement joins TRBV3-1 to TRBJ2-5, with 9 nucleotides matching TRBD1. The J call is uncertain, as TRBJ2-7 better fits the DNA end. The length of the CDR3 is 15 residues. In germline, CDR1 is LGHDT, CDR2 YNNKEL (reference sequence). DNA for the CDR3: TGTGCCAGCAGCCTTCGGAGGACAGGGGTTGACGAGCAGTACTTC. It is translated as CASSLRRTGVDEQYF.

The V and J genes are TRBV4-1 and TRBJ1-2, with 10 bases lining up with TRBD1. The trim removed 9 bases at V and 0 bases at J, leaving 7 bases unmatched. The germline V gene has CDR1 MGHRA and CDR2 YSYEKL. There are 15 residues in the CDR3. The CDR3 spells CASATGTGANYGYTF. CDR3 nucleotides: TGCGCCAGTGCGACCGGGACAGGGGCTAACTATGGCTACACCTTC.

The V call is TRBV11-2, the J call TRBJ2-7, with D unclear. With 5 bases removed from V and 3 bases from J, the gap between germline ends came to 8 bases. CDR1 is SGHAT, CDR2 FQNNGV, per germline. This CDR3 comprises 12 residues. The CDR3 here is CASSMGRYEQYF. The CDR3 DNA follows: TGTGCCAGCAGCATGGGCCGCTACGAGCAGTACTTC. Drawing the rest from reference TRBV11-2 and TRBJ2-7, the complete variable domain is EAGVAQSPRYKIIEKRQSVAFWCNPISGHATLYWYQQILGQGPKLLIQFQNNGVVDDSQLPKDRFSAERLKGVDSTLKIQPAKLEDSAVYLCASSMGRYEQYFGPGTRLTVT.

This sequence joins TRBV24-1 and TRBJ2-1; 7 nucleotides line up with TRBD1. V trimming: 0 bases; J trimming: 6 bases; junction bases outside the gene matches: 4. Germline lookup yields CDR1 KGHDR and CDR2 SFDVKD. There are 15 residues in the CDR3. CDR3 sequence reads: CATSDLRDSSNEQFF. The CDR3 DNA follows: TGTGCCACCAGTGATTTGCGGGACAGCTCCAATGAGCAGTTCTTC.

The rearrangement uses TRBV4-1 and TRBJ1-2; TRBD1 agrees at 7 bases. V lost 4 bases to trimming and J lost 4 bases; unmatched junction nucleotides: 12. This CDR3 spans 16 amino acids. Germline CDR1 MGHRA, CDR2 YSYEKL. CDR3 DNA: TGCGCCAGCAGCCCAGGACCGGGACAGAGAAGCTATGGCTACACCTTC. It specifies CASSPGPGQRSYGYTF.